The TCR beta chain described here comes from a study of CD8 T cells in Susac syndrome. General study findings and limits: Susac CD8+ clonal expansion peaked in TEMRA cells and active patients.

Germline CDR1 and CDR2: SGDLS and YYNGEE. This CDR3 has 15 amino acids. V was trimmed by 0 bases and J by 4 bases, leaving 13 bases between them. On this clonotype: Its antigen is still unknown.

The RNA, 0.5 to 1 ug, was put through reverse transcription using random hexamers. TCRdb used MiXCR to reprocess the immunoSEQ multiplex PCR reads, holding one entry per CDR3 protein. This sample has 95,000 to 150,000 distinct CDR3 sequences, with about 94% found just once. The source is a human donor with Susac syndrome. V gene TRBV9 combines with J gene TRBJ1-1; D uncertain. Sample: CD8+ T cells from PBMCs. CDR3 region: CASSVVAAPGTEAFF. For the CDR3, the DNA is TGTGCCAGCAGCGTAGTGGCAGCTCCTGGCACTGAAGCTTTCTTT. Variable domain in full (rest from reference TRBV9 and TRBJ1-1): DSGVTQTPKHLITATGQRVTLRCSPRSGDLSVYWYQQSLDQGLQFLIQYYNGEERAKGNILERFSAQQFPDLHSELNLSSLELGDSALYFCASSVVAAPGTEAFFGQGTRLTVV.